These 30 T cell receptor beta chains were all obtained from the same sample, sequenced in a study of cytotoxic CD8 clonotypes in ibrutinib-treated CLL. Clones were sequenced by immunoSEQ multiplex PCR, and TCRdb holds only the in-frame ones, with some missing. The repertoire consists of 30,000 to 40,000 clones, with 49% occurring once and the leading ten covering 15% to 20%. Sequencing was performed on PBMCs, taken before ibrutinib treatment. Receptor source: a human donor with chronic lymphocytic leukemia.

The rearrangement uses TRBV7-2 and TRBJ1-2; D remains unclear. The V end lost 1 base, the J end lost 0 bases, and 12 bases lay between the germline ends. The length of the CDR3 is 16 residues. Germline-derived CDR1 and CDR2 are SGHTA and FQGNSA. This chain's CDR3 is CASSLDPTSANYGYTF. The DNA of the CDR3 is TGTGCCAGCAGCTTAGATCCGACAAGCGCTAACTATGGCTACACCTTC.

The V and J genes are TRBV27 and TRBJ2-7; 7 nucleotides agree with TRBD1. Unmatched junction bases numbered 6, after V lost 8 bases and J lost 2 bases. Germline loops: CDR1 MNHEY, CDR2 SMNVEV (reference sequence). The CDR3 has 13 residues. CDR3 in amino acids: CASSTQGAYEQYF. CDR3 sequence (DNA): TGTGCCAGCTCCACCCAGGGGGCCTACGAGCAGTACTTC.

The chain couples TRBV30 to TRBJ1-6; 8 nucleotides align to TRBD1. The CDR3 has 16 residues. Germline V gene data show CDR1 as GTSNPN and CDR2 as SVGIG (reference sequence). Trimming cost V 5 bases and J 7 bases; bases outside gene matches: 13. CDR3 sequence: CAWGVIRTGRNSPLHF. CDR3 DNA: TGTGCCTGGGGGGTCATAAGGACAGGGAGGAATTCACCCCTCCACTTT. The full variable domain, in which reference TRBV30 and TRBJ1-6 provide the parts outside the CDR3, is SQTIHQWPATLVQPVGSPLSLECTVEGTSNPNLYWYRQAAGRGLQLLFYSVGIGQISSEVPQNLSASRPQDRQFILSSKKLLLSDSGFYLCAWGVIRTGRNSPLHFGNGTRLTVT.

The chain joins TRBV2 to TRBJ2-5; 7 bases fit TRBD1. The CDR3 has 11 amino acids. Germline V gene data show CDR1 as SNHLY and CDR2 as FYNNEI. The CDR3 here is CVTGQQETQYF. Here the CDR3 DNA reads TGTGTAACGGGACAGCAAGAGACCCAGTACTTC.

In its sample, this clone is medium-sized. This rearrangement joins TRBV5-5 to TRBJ1-6; D remains ambiguous. In germline, CDR1 is SGHKS, CDR2 YYEKEE (reference sequence). The CDR3 consists of 15 residues. Trimming took 0 bases from V and 6 from J, leaving 10 bases between them. The CDR3 DNA follows: TGTGCCAGCAGCTTGGCATCTCTGGTTAATTCACCCCTCCACTTT. It translates to CASSLASLVNSPLHF.

The V gene is TRBV6-5, the J gene TRBJ1-1, with a tentative D call TRBD1 (6 bases). The CDR3 sequence is 15 residues long. The germline V gene has CDR1 MNHEY and CDR2 SVGAGI. Trimming removed 2 bases at V and 5 bases at J, with 15 bases between. This CDR3 reads CASSYGGGIGTEAFF. CDR3 coding DNA: TGTGCCAGCAGTTACGGAGGGGGGATTGGAACTGAAGCTTTCTTT.

Many counts were recorded for this clone. This chain connects TRBV5-1 to TRBJ1-2; TRBD1 matches 7 bases. The ends lost 5 bases at V and 6 bases at J; junction bases unmatched: 13. The germline V gene has CDR1 SGHRS and CDR2 YFSETQ. The CDR3 runs to 15 residues. The CDR3 loop is CASRLNVGGTDGYTF. The CDR3 region has the DNA TGCGCCAGCAGACTGAACGTCGGGGGGACAGATGGCTACACCTTC.

This clone was counted a few times. CDR3 loop: CASSLVTGANVLTF. CDR3 nucleotides: TGTGCCAGCAGCTTGGTAACTGGGGCCAACGTCCTGACTTTC. The chain uses TRBV5-4 and TRBJ2-6; unclear D gene. The V gene lost 0 bases and the J gene lost 2 bases, with 3 bases spanning the gap. Germline assignment: CDR1 SGHNT and CDR2 YYREEE (reference sequence). The CDR3 is 14 residues long.

CDR3 sequence: CASNRAGGSGNTIYF. The CDR3 region has the DNA TGTGCCAGCAACCGCGCAGGGGGCTCTGGAAACACCATATATTTT. This chain links TRBV28 with TRBJ1-3, with TRBD1 matching over 7 bases. V shed 7 bases, J shed 0 bases, and the junction held 6 bases outside the gene matches. From germline, CDR1 is MDHEN and CDR2 SYDVKM. The CDR3 covers 15 residues.

This chain joins TRBV7-9 and TRBJ1-3; a possible D gene is TRBD1 (5 bases). CDR1 and CDR2 from the germline V gene are SEHNR and FQNEAQ (reference sequence). CDR3 length: 15 residues. Trimming shortened V by 4 bases and J by 0 bases, and 10 bases separated the two germline ends. CDR3 bases: TGTGCCAGCAGCTCCCCGACAGTCTCTGGAAACACCATATATTTT. Protein product: CASSSPTVSGNTIYF.

The chain combines TRBV5-6 with TRBJ2-3, with 9 bases matching TRBD1. CDR1 and CDR2 (germline): SGHDT, YYEEEE. V lost 4 bases and J lost 3; bases outside the gene matches: 9. This CDR3 comprises 16 residues. The CDR3, as DNA: TGTGCCAGCAGCCTTTATTCCGGGACAGGGACAGATACGCAGTATTTT. As protein: CASSLYSGTGTDTQYF.

The V call is TRBV6-1, the J call TRBJ2-5, with D perhaps assigned TRBD1 or TRBD2 (5 bases each). Germline lookup yields CDR1 MNHNS and CDR2 SASEGT. Trimming removed 2 bases from V and 5 bases from J, with 15 bases in between. This CDR3 has 15 residues. CDR3: CASSERGRVGETQYF. CDR3 in DNA: TGTGCCAGCAGTGAACGGGGCAGGGTAGGGGAGACCCAGTACTTC.

This chain links TRBV11-2 with TRBJ2-3; D possibly matches TRBD1 or TRBD2 (6 bases each). The V gene's germline CDR1 is SGHAT and CDR2 FQNNGV. V lost 3 bases and J lost 2, with 15 bases in between. The CDR3 has 16 residues. The CDR3 here is CASSFGGPRLTDTQYF. CDR3 DNA: TGTGCCAGCAGCTTCGGGGGCCCGAGGCTCACAGATACGCAGTATTTT.

The table lists this clone with a few counts. This chain connects TRBV4-1 to TRBJ1-6; D gene ambiguous. V was shortened by 3 bases and J by 3 bases, with 21 bases between the two germline ends. Germline V gene data show CDR1 as MGHRA and CDR2 as YSYEKL. The CDR3 sequence is 19 residues long. CDR3 nucleotides: TGCGCCAGCAGCCAGGCGGCCGCCTCTCGACTGGGCTATAATTCACCCCTCCACTTT. Its translation is CASSQAAASRLGYNSPLHF.

The CDR3 DNA sequence: TGTGCCAGCAGCCTCAGGGTTCAGGGGGATGGTGAGCAGTTCTTC. Translation: CASSLRVQGDGEQFF. The rearrangement joins TRBV5-5 to TRBJ2-1, with 7 bases identical to TRBD1. Germline CDR1 and CDR2: SGHKS and YYEKEE (reference sequence). This CDR3 spans 15 amino acids. Losses at the gene ends were 4 bases for V and 9 bases for J; bases not matched to a gene: 13.

J is TRBJ1-1 and V is TRBV20-1; D unresolved. Trimming stripped 3 bases from V and 1 base from J, with 3 bases between. Germline V gene lookup returns CDR1 DFQATT and CDR2 SNEGSKA (reference sequence). This CDR3 is 11 amino acids long. For the CDR3, the DNA is TGCAGTGCTAGGGCGAACACTGAAGCTTTCTTT. Translated: CSARANTEAFF.

The CDR3 DNA reads TGTGCCAGCAGTGAATGGACTAGCGGGGGTCCTAGCTCCTACGAGCAGTACTTC. As protein: CASSEWTSGGPSSYEQYF. This chain connects TRBV2 to TRBJ2-7; TRBD2 matches at 13 bases. Trimming at V came to 2 bases and at J to 0 bases, leaving 7 bases not matched to a gene. CDR3 length equals 18 residues. Germline-derived CDR1 and CDR2 are SNHLY and FYNNEI.

This clone was counted a single time. V usage is TRBV7-9 and J usage is TRBJ2-1, with TRBD1 matching over 9 bases. The CDR3 is 16 residues long. The trim removed 6 bases at V and 5 bases at J, leaving 11 bases unmatched. Germline CDR1 and CDR2: SEHNR and FQNEAQ (reference sequence). The CDR3 DNA follows: TGTGCCAGCAGGGAGTGGGACAGGGCCGTCGACAATGAGCAGTTCTTC. Residues: CASREWDRAVDNEQFF.

There are a few counts of this clone. The rearrangement uses TRBV9 and TRBJ1-6; 7 bases map to TRBD1. Germline assignment: CDR1 SGDLS and CDR2 YYNGEE. V dropped 0 bases and J dropped 5; count of bases not matched to a gene: 8. The CDR3 loop spans 17 amino acids. The CDR3 coding sequence is TGTGCCAGCAGCGTAGAACAGGGGAACCTCAATAATTCACCCCTCCACTTT. Translating it yields CASSVEQGNLNNSPLHF.

The chain links TRBV5-1 to TRBJ1-3; the D gene is possibly TRBD1 (5 bases). The germline V and J ends were trimmed by 3 bases and 0 bases, with 22 bases remaining between them. From germline, CDR1 is SGHRS and CDR2 YFSETQ. This CDR3 is built from 19 residues. This chain's CDR3 is CASSSTTSRDGISGNTIYF. The CDR3 DNA sequence: TGCGCCAGCAGCTCAACGACTTCCAGGGACGGCATCTCTGGAAACACCATATATTTT.

The chain carries TRBV6-6 and TRBJ1-4; maybe TRBD1 (6 bases). V gave up 5 bases and J gave up 4 bases, with 11 bases separating them. CDR1 MNHNY and CDR2 SVGAGI come from the germline V gene (reference sequence). The CDR3 is 14 residues long. The CDR3: CASSQNRVNEKLFF. The CDR3 nucleotides read TGTGCCAGCAGTCAAAACAGGGTTAATGAAAAACTGTTTTTT.

The rearrangement links TRBV11-2 to TRBJ2-3; 10 bases align to TRBD2. The germline V gene has CDR1 SGHAT and CDR2 FQNNGV. Unmatched junction bases numbered 8, after V lost 5 bases and J lost 6 bases. The CDR3 has 15 amino acids. This CDR3 reads CASSKAGGPVDTQYF. The CDR3 DNA follows: TGTGCCAGCAGCAAAGCGGGGGGGCCGGTTGATACGCAGTATTTT.

This clone turned up a few times. This chain links TRBV18 with TRBJ1-4; D gene uncertain. CDR1 and CDR2 from the germline V gene are KGHSH and LQKENI. The ends were cut back, 3 bases at V and 1 base at J, with 9 bases in the middle. This CDR3 contains 15 residues. The CDR3 region has the DNA TGTGCCAGCTCACCGACCAGCGAAACTAATGAAAAACTGTTTTTT. Translation gives CASSPTSETNEKLFF.

The V call is TRBV27, the J call TRBJ2-7; 8 nucleotides agree with TRBD1. From germline, CDR1 is MNHEY and CDR2 SMNVEV (reference sequence). Germline trimming cut 4 bases from V and 7 bases from J; bases unmatched to any gene: 12. The CDR3 contains 15 residues. CDR3 coding DNA: TGTGCCAGCAGTTCCTTGGACAGGGAAGGAGGTGAGCAGTACTTC. Protein sequence: CASSSLDREGGEQYF.

The CDR3: CASSHDRGQEQYF. CDR3 nucleotides: TGTGCCAGCAGTCACGACAGGGGGCAAGAGCAGTACTTC. The J gene is TRBJ2-7, the V gene TRBV5-4; 10 positions agree with TRBD1. Germline V lookup: CDR1 SGHNT, CDR2 YYREEE (reference sequence). The CDR3 spans 13 residues. V was clipped by 5 bases and J by 7 bases; unmatched bases: 6.

V and J are TRBV7-6 and TRBJ2-2, with 10 nucleotides matching TRBD2. CDR3 size: 16 residues. Trimming at V came to 0 bases and at J to 7 bases, leaving 5 bases not matched to a gene. Germline V lookup: CDR1 SGHVS, CDR2 FNYEAQ. The DNA of the CDR3 is TGTGCCAGCAGCTTAGCAGCGGGGGGGCAGAACGGGGAGCTGTTTTTT. It specifies CASSLAAGGQNGELFF.

This chain joins TRBV28 and TRBJ2-7; TRBD1 or TRBD2 may be the D gene (6 bases each). CDR1 and CDR2 (germline): MDHEN, SYDVKM. The CDR3 totals 14 residues. The ends were cut back, 8 bases at V and 3 bases at J, with 17 bases in the middle. CDR3 coding DNA: TGTGCCAGCGCTGAGGGCGGGGACAACTACGAGCAGTACTTC. As protein: CASAEGGDNYEQYF.

CDR3 DNA: TGTGCCAGCACCTCTCCGGGAGCAGGGGAAAAACTGTTTTTT. This gives the protein CASTSPGAGEKLFF. V is TRBV6-5 and J is TRBJ1-4; tentatively, D is TRBD1 (5 bases). CDR1 is MNHEY, CDR2 SVGAGI, per germline. Trimming took off 7 bases at V and 8 bases at J, with 17 bases between the two ends. The CDR3 runs to 14 residues.

The chain links TRBV5-1 to TRBJ1-4; 9 bases map to TRBD1. The CDR3 totals 18 residues. Germline V gene data show CDR1 as SGHRS and CDR2 as YFSETQ. With V trimmed by 3 bases and J by 8 bases, 17 bases remained unmatched. CDR3 coding DNA: TGCGCCAGCAGCTCCTCTTTCGAGGGACAGGGATTAAGAGAAAAACTGTTTTTT. Residues: CASSSSFEGQGLREKLFF. Drawing the rest from reference TRBV5-1 and TRBJ1-4, the complete variable domain is KAGVTQTPRYLIKTRGQQVTLSCSPISGHRSVSWYQQTPGQGLQFLFEYFSETQRNKGNFPGRFSGRQFSNSRSEMNVSTLELGDSALYLCASSSSFEGQGLREKLFFGSGTQLSVL.

DNA of the CDR3: TGTGCCAGCAGCTCGCAACCCCTGGACAGGGACCTCGAAAAACTGTTTTTT. Encoded protein: CASSSQPLDRDLEKLFF. The rearrangement joins TRBV7-2 to TRBJ1-4; TRBD1 agrees at 8 bases. Per germline, CDR1 SGHTA and CDR2 FQGNSA. The CDR3 covers 17 residues. Trimming at V came to 4 bases and at J to 8 bases, leaving 15 bases not matched to a gene. Looking up the rest from reference TRBV7-2 and TRBJ1-4 gives the full variable domain: GAGVSQSPSNKVTEKGKDVELRCDPISGHTALYWYRQSLGQGLEFLIYFQGNSAPDKSGLPSDRFSAERTGGSVSTLTIQRTQQEDSAVYLCASSSQPLDRDLEKLFFGSGTQLSVL.